These 19 T cell receptor beta chains were all obtained from the same sample, sequenced in a study of cytomegalovirus exposure and HLA in healthy donors. PCR used 60 Vbeta primers and 13 Jbeta primers. The data were produced by immunoSEQ multiplex PCR, yet TCRdb's version contains in-frame clones alone and is incomplete. Of hundreds of thousands of clones listed, 78% are singletons. The sample comprised PBMCs. The receptors originated from a boy aged 5-17 years in good health and CMV-seronegative.

The rearrangement uses TRBV11-2 and TRBJ2-7, with D perhaps TRBD2 (5 bases). The CDR3 sequence is 14 residues long. The V and J ends lost 0 bases and 2 bases respectively, with 8 bases between them. Germline-derived CDR1 and CDR2 are SGHAT and FQNNGV. The CDR3 reads CASSLEGATYEQYF. The CDR3 nucleotides read TGTGCCAGCAGCTTAGAGGGAGCCACCTACGAGCAGTACTTC.

V is TRBV7-9 and J is TRBJ1-1, with 10 bases that match TRBD1. This CDR3 region has 15 residues. V shed 4 bases, J shed 7 bases, and the junction held 9 bases outside the gene matches. Germline CDR1 reads SEHNR; CDR2 reads FQNEAQ (reference sequence). The CDR3 region is CASSSPGQGRCEAFF. The CDR3 nucleotides read TGTGCCAGCAGCTCGCCGGGACAGGGGCGGTGTGAAGCTTTCTTT.

The chain links TRBV7-6 to TRBJ2-2, with TRBD2 identical over 9 bases. CDR1 SGHVS and CDR2 FNYEAQ come from the germline V gene. V gave up 7 bases and J gave up 1 base; unmatched junction bases: 1. The CDR3 length is 14 residues. Here the CDR3 reads CASNSGRNTGELFF. DNA of the CDR3: TGTGCCAGCAATAGCGGGAGGAACACCGGGGAGCTGTTTTTT. The variable domain in full, with the rest retrieved from reference TRBV7-6 and TRBJ2-2, is GAGVSQSPRYKVTKRGQDVALRCDPISGHVSLYWYRQALGQGPEFLTYFNYEAQQDKSGLPNDRFSAERPEGSISTLTIQRTEQRDSAMYRCASNSGRNTGELFFGEGSRLTVL.

The chain combines TRBV7-9 with TRBJ2-1; weak D call: TRBD2 (5 bases). With 5 bases removed from V and 1 base from J, the gap between germline ends came to 12 bases. Germline V CDR1 and CDR2: SEHNR, FQNEAQ (reference sequence). The CDR3 has 15 residues. CDR3 in DNA: TGTGCCAGCAGCCCCGGACTGAGGTCCTACAATGAGCAGTTCTTC. It is translated as CASSPGLRSYNEQFF. The whole variable domain, remainder taken from reference TRBV7-9 and TRBJ2-1, is DTGVSQNPRHKITKRGQNVTFRCDPISEHNRLYWYRQTLGQGPEFLTYFQNEAQLEKSRLLSDRFSAERPKGSFSTLEIQRTEQGDSAMYLCASSPGLRSYNEQFFGPGTRLTVL.

The gene calls are TRBV7-8 and TRBJ1-2; TRBD1 is a possible D gene (6 bases). CDR1 and CDR2 from the germline V gene are SGHVS and FQNEAQ. The CDR3 length is 14 residues. V gave up 5 bases and J gave up 3 bases, with 13 bases separating them. DNA of the CDR3: TGTGCCAGCAGCACCCGACAGGAACACTATGGCTACACCTTC. It yields the protein CASSTRQEHYGYTF.

V and J are TRBV10-3 and TRBJ2-5, with D possibly being TRBD1 (5 bases). With 2 bases removed from V and 4 bases from J, the gap between germline ends came to 14 bases. Germline CDR1 and CDR2: ENHRY and SYGVKD. The CDR3 has 15 amino acids. CDR3 in DNA: TGTGCCATCAGTGAGGGGCAGGGCGGTGGAGAGACCCAGTACTTC. It yields the protein CAISEGQGGGETQYF.

V and J are TRBV5-4 and TRBJ2-3, with 7 bases that match TRBD2. Germline V gene sequence: CDR1 SGHNT, CDR2 YYREEE (reference sequence). CDR3 length: 14 residues. The V and J ends lost 5 bases and 4 bases, in that order; junction bases with no gene match: 7. Here the CDR3 reads CASSLGLVSDTQYF. CDR3 bases: TGTGCCAGCAGTTTAGGACTAGTTTCAGATACGCAGTATTTT.

This rearrangement joins TRBV2 to TRBJ1-1; D may be TRBD1 (6 bases). V gave up 6 bases and J gave up 3 bases, with 14 bases separating them. Per germline, CDR1 SNHLY and CDR2 FYNNEI. CDR3 length equals 14 residues. The DNA for the CDR3 is TGTGCCAGCAGGAGGGGGGGCCGGGACACTGAAGCTTTCTTT. Translating gives CASRRGGRDTEAFF.

V and J are TRBV30 and TRBJ1-2; D remains ambiguous. V was pared by 4 bases and J by 2 bases, with 8 bases between. The CDR3 sequence is 12 residues long. The germline V gene has CDR1 GTSNPN and CDR2 SVGIG (reference sequence). DNA of the CDR3: TGTGCCTGGACAGACGGGAACTATGGCTACACCTTC. Residues: CAWTDGNYGYTF.

Notes on this clone: The identical CDR3 is also encoded by other nucleotide sequences in the sample. The V gene is TRBV2, the J gene TRBJ1-1; tentative D call: TRBD1 (5 bases). Trimming removed 10 bases at V and 7 bases at J, with 16 bases between. Germline V lookup: CDR1 SNHLY, CDR2 FYNNEI. The CDR3 contains 12 residues. The CDR3 coding sequence is TGTGCCACCTCTCGGGGCGGGGGTGAAGCTTTCTTT. Translating gives CATSRGGGEAFF.

The chain has TRBV28 and TRBJ1-6, with D perhaps matching TRBD1 (5 bases). CDR1 and CDR2 from the germline V gene are MDHEN and SYDVKM. CDR3 size: 14 residues. V was pared by 4 bases and J by 8 bases, with 12 bases between. The CDR3, as DNA: TGTGCCAGCAGTTGGAGGGGAATGGATTCACCCCTCCACTTT. Protein product: CASSWRGMDSPLHF.

This chain links TRBV4-1 with TRBJ1-2, with a tentative D call TRBD1 (6 bases). Trimming left V 5 bases short and J 0 bases short, with 13 bases between. The CDR3 is 15 residues long. Looked up from germline, CDR1 is MGHRA and CDR2 is YSYEKL. CDR3 bases: TGCGCCAGCAGCGGCAGGGGATGGTCTAACTATGGCTACACCTTC. Translating gives CASSGRGWSNYGYTF.

This chain connects TRBV5-1 to TRBJ2-2, with D possibly matching TRBD1 (5 bases). Trimming cost V 4 bases and J 4 bases, with 11 bases left between them. Germline lookup yields CDR1 SGHRS and CDR2 YFSETQ. The CDR3 covers 14 residues. CDR3: CASSADSFTGELFF. In DNA, the CDR3 is TGCGCCAGCAGCGCCGACAGCTTCACCGGGGAGCTGTTTTTT.

The chain recombines TRBV4-1 with TRBJ1-4; D perhaps matches TRBD1 (5 bases). Per germline, CDR1 MGHRA and CDR2 YSYEKL. The CDR3 runs to 15 residues. V lost 2 bases and J 0 bases, leaving 7 bases between the germline ends. The CDR3 spells CASSQTGATNEKLFF. Written as DNA, the CDR3 is TGCGCCAGCAGCCAAACGGGGGCAACTAATGAAAAACTGTTTTTT.

V usage is TRBV6-5 and J usage is TRBJ2-7; 7 nucleotides agree with TRBD1. Unmatched junction bases numbered 8, after V lost 6 bases and J lost 3 bases. Germline V lookup: CDR1 MNHEY, CDR2 SVGAGI. The CDR3 runs to 14 residues. The CDR3: CASSRDSLLYEQYF. The CDR3 nucleotides are TGTGCCAGCAGCCGGGACAGCCTACTCTACGAGCAGTACTTC.

The chain links TRBV5-4 to TRBJ2-2; D possibly corresponds to TRBD2 (6 bases). Per the germline V gene, CDR1 is SGHNT and CDR2 is YYREEE (reference sequence). This CDR3 is 13 amino acids long. The V end was cut by 0 bases, the J end by 7 bases, with 7 bases between. The CDR3 sequence is CASSLGAGGELFF. The CDR3 DNA follows: TGTGCCAGCAGCTTGGGAGCGGGCGGGGAGCTGTTTTTT.

The gene calls are TRBV2 and TRBJ2-1, with 13 bases that match TRBD2. The CDR3 consists of 14 residues. Germline-derived CDR1 and CDR2 are SNHLY and FYNNEI. The ends lost 5 bases at V and 6 bases at J; junction bases unmatched: 1. CDR3 sequence: CASSRTSGSNEQFF. As DNA, the CDR3 is TGTGCCAGCAGTCGGACTAGCGGGAGCAATGAGCAGTTCTTC.

The chain couples TRBV5-6 to TRBJ2-1; TRBD2 aligns across 9 bases. The germline CDR1 and CDR2 sequences are SGHDT and YYEEEE. The CDR3 spans 15 residues. The J segment lost 4 bases and the V segment lost 5 bases, leaving 7 bases of the junction unmatched. The CDR3 nucleotides are TGTGCCAGCAGTTGGGTAGCGGGGGCGTACAATGAGCAGTTCTTC. Translated: CASSWVAGAYNEQFF.

On this clone itself: One end of the junction fails to match germline, which may point to a read error. The gene calls are TRBV7-7 and TRBJ2-1; TRBD1 aligns across 8 bases. Germline CDR1 and CDR2: SSHAT and FNYEAQ (reference sequence). The CDR3 sequence is 15 residues long. DNA for the CDR3: TGTGCTAGCAGCTTAGGGGGACAGGCCTACAATGAGCAGTTCTTC. It encodes CASSLGGQAYNEQFF.